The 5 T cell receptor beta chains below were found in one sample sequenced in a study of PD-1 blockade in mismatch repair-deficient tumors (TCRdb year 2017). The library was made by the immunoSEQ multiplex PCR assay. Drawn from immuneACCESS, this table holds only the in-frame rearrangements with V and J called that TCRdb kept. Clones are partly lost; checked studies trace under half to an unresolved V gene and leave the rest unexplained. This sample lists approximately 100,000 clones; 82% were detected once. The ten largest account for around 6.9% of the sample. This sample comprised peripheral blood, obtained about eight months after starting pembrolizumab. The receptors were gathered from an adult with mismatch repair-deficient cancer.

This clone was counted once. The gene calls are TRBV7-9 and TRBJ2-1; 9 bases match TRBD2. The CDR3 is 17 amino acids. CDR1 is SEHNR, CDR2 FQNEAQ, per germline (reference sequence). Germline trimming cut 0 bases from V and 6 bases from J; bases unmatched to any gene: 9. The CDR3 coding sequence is TGTGCCAGCAGCTTAGCGGTAGCGGGAGCGGCCCTCAATGAGCAGTTCTTC. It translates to CASSLAVAGAALNEQFF.

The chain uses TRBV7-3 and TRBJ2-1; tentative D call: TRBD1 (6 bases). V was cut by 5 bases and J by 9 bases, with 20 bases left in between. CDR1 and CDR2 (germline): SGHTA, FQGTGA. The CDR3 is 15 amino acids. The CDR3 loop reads CASSPLGATRIEQFF. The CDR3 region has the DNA TGTGCCAGCAGCCCGCTGGGGGCTACCCGTATTGAGCAGTTCTTC.

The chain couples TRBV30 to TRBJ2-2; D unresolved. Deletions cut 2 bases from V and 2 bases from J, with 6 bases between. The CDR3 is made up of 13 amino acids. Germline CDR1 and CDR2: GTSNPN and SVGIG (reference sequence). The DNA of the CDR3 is TGTGCCTGGAGTCCCCGAAACACCGGGGAGCTGTTTTTT. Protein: CAWSPRNTGELFF.

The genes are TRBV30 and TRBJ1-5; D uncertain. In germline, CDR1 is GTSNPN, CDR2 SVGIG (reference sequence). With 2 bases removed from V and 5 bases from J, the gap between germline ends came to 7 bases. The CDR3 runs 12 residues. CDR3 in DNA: TGTGCCTGGAGTCTCCGTCATCAGCCCCAGCATTTT. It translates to CAWSLRHQPQHF.

The CDR3 DNA sequence: TGTGCCAGCAGCTTAGGCAGGGCCTACGAGCAGTACTTC. It encodes CASSLGRAYEQYF. V usage is TRBV7-8 and J usage is TRBJ2-7, with D possibly being TRBD1 (5 bases). Germline lookup yields CDR1 SGHVS and CDR2 FQNEAQ. Trimming took off 1 base at V and 2 bases at J, with 6 bases between the two ends. This CDR3 spans 13 amino acids.